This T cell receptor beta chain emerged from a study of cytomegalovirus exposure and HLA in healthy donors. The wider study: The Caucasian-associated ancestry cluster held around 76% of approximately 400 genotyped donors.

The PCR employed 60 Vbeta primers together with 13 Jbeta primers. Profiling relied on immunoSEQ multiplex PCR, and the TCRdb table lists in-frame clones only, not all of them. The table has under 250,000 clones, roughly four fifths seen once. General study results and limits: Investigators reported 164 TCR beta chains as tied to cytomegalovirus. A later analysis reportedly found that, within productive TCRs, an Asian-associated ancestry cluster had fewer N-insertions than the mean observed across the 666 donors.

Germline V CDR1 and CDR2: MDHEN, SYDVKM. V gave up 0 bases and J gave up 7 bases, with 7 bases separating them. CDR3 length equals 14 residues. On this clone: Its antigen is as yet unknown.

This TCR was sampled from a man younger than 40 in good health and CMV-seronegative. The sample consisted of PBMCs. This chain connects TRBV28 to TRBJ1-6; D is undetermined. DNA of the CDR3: TGTGCCAGCAGTTTATGGTTCGGGAATTCACCCCTCCACTTT. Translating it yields CASSLWFGNSPLHF.